Following are 30 T cell receptor beta chains from one sample sequenced in a study of cytomegalovirus exposure and HLA in healthy donors. Only in-frame clones appear in the TCRdb table, and some are missing; sequencing was by immunoSEQ multiplex PCR. This table holds around 200,000 clones, around 81% found once. The sequenced sample was PBMCs. The receptor set was obtained from a woman aged 18-29 years in good health and CMV-seropositive.

The J gene is TRBJ2-7, the V gene TRBV6-5, with 8 nucleotides matching TRBD1. The CDR3 covers 15 residues. The V gene end was trimmed by 6 bases and the J gene end by 4 bases; junction bases not matched to a gene: 11. Germline loops: CDR1 MNHEY, CDR2 SVGAGI. The DNA of the CDR3 is TGTGCCAGCAGCCCCGGACAGGGCCCTTGGTACGAGCAGTACTTC. This codes for CASSPGQGPWYEQYF.

The table lists this clone with a few counts. The chain links TRBV9 to TRBJ1-2; D perhaps matches TRBD1 (5 bases). Per germline, CDR1 SGDLS and CDR2 YYNGEE. This CDR3 has 13 residues. Trimming pared 4 bases from V and 8 bases from J, leaving 15 bases between. The CDR3 region is CASSRGFLGGYTF. The CDR3 nucleotides read TGTGCCAGCAGCAGGGGATTCTTAGGGGGCTACACCTTC.

The J gene is TRBJ2-3, the V gene TRBV29-1, with 9 nucleotides matching TRBD2. This CDR3 comprises 15 residues. The V gene end was trimmed by 0 bases and the J gene end by 2 bases; junction bases not matched to a gene: 3. Germline-derived CDR1 and CDR2 are SQVTM and ANQGSEA. CDR3 in amino acids: CSVEDSGGVTDTQYF. The CDR3 nucleotides read TGCAGCGTTGAAGATAGCGGGGGTGTCACAGATACGCAGTATTTT.

The rearrangement links TRBV25-1 to TRBJ2-7; TRBD1 matches 8 bases. The J call could be wrong; TRBJ2-1 is a better fit for the DNA end. CDR1 and CDR2 (germline): MGHDK, SYGVNS. This CDR3 is built from 17 residues. CDR3 protein: CASSGGEAWTGNNEQFF. DNA for the CDR3: TGTGCCAGCAGTGGCGGGGAGGCGTGGACAGGGAACAATGAGCAGTTCTTC.

The CDR3 sequence is CASSLGTGGRNSPLHF. In DNA, the CDR3 is TGCGCCAGCAGCTTAGGGACAGGGGGACGTAATTCACCCCTCCACTTT. The V and J genes are TRBV5-1 and TRBJ1-6, with TRBD1 matching 11 bases. J gave up 6 bases and V 2 bases, and 4 bases lay outside the gene matches. The CDR3 is made up of 16 amino acids. Germline CDR1 and CDR2: SGHRS and YFSETQ.

The J gene is TRBJ1-4, the V gene TRBV11-2, with TRBD1 matching 7 bases. Germline lookup yields CDR1 SGHAT and CDR2 FQNNGV. The CDR3 runs 13 residues. Losses at the gene ends were 4 bases for V and 7 bases for J; bases not matched to a gene: 3. CDR3: CASSSQGGEKLFF. In DNA form, the CDR3 reads TGTGCCAGCAGCTCGCAGGGGGGTGAAAAACTGTTTTTT.

The chain carries TRBV7-8 and TRBJ2-3; 10 bases align to TRBD2. J was trimmed by 5 bases and V by 2 bases; bases with no gene match: 7. The CDR3 has 16 amino acids. The germline V gene has CDR1 SGHVS and CDR2 FQNEAQ. CDR3 sequence reads: CASSLPSGGALDTQYF. The CDR3, as DNA: TGTGCCAGCAGCTTACCCAGCGGGGGGGCTTTAGATACGCAGTATTTT.

V is TRBV4-1 and J is TRBJ2-7; 11 nucleotides line up with TRBD2. The CDR3 has 15 amino acids. V was clipped by 4 bases and J by 1 base; unmatched bases: 3. Germline loops: CDR1 MGHRA, CDR2 YSYEKL. Here the CDR3 reads CASSPRLAGSYEQYF. The CDR3 DNA follows: TGCGCCAGCAGCCCGAGACTAGCGGGATCCTACGAGCAGTACTTC.

The J gene is TRBJ1-2, the V gene TRBV7-2; D is perhaps TRBD1 (5 bases). Trimming cost V 5 bases and J 4 bases, with 14 bases left between them. Per the germline V gene, CDR1 is SGHTA and CDR2 is FQGNSA. The CDR3 totals 14 residues. CDR3 DNA: TGTGCCAGCAGCCCAAAGGCGGGGGTCTATGGCTACACCTTC. This codes for CASSPKAGVYGYTF.

V and J are TRBV6-5 and TRBJ1-2; TRBD1 aligns across 7 bases. CDR3 size: 16 residues. V shed 0 bases and J 2 bases; nucleotides not matched to a gene: 6. Germline V CDR1 and CDR2: MNHEY, SVGAGI. The CDR3 loop reads CASSYSWSGGNYGYTF. CDR3 in DNA: TGTGCCAGCAGTTACTCGTGGTCAGGGGGGAACTATGGCTACACCTTC.

This clone was found a few times. The chain carries TRBV27 and TRBJ1-5; weak D call: TRBD1 (5 bases). CDR1 and CDR2 from the germline V gene are MNHEY and SMNVEV (reference sequence). This CDR3 is 15 amino acids long. Trimming took off 6 bases at V and 3 bases at J, with 15 bases between the two ends. The CDR3 reads CASSPQVGFNQPQHF. CDR3 DNA: TGTGCCAGCAGCCCACAGGTTGGATTCAATCAGCCCCAGCATTTT.

The chain has TRBV7-3 and TRBJ1-1, with D maybe TRBD1 (5 bases). Germline CDR1 and CDR2: SGHTA and FQGTGA. V lost 4 bases and J lost 1, with 7 bases in between. The CDR3 consists of 13 residues. The CDR3 sequence is CASSSDRNTEAFF. In nucleotides, the CDR3 is TGTGCCAGCAGCTCAGACAGGAACACTGAAGCTTTCTTT.

This sequence joins TRBV6-5 and TRBJ1-2; D gene unclear. Trimming shortened V by 6 bases and J by 9 bases, and 11 bases separated the two germline ends. This CDR3 is 11 amino acids long. Germline V gives CDR1 MNHEY, CDR2 SVGAGI. This CDR3 reads CASSRRGSYTF. DNA for the CDR3: TGTGCCAGCAGCCGACGGGGTAGCTACACCTTC.

About this clone itself: Other DNA sequences in the same sample also yield this CDR3. This chain joins TRBV27 and TRBJ1-2; D is undetermined. The CDR3 runs 13 residues. CDR1 is MNHEY, CDR2 SMNVEV, per germline (reference sequence). With 2 bases removed from V and 2 bases from J, the gap between germline ends came to 6 bases. This CDR3 is CASSLAANYGYTF. CDR3 bases: TGTGCCAGCAGTTTAGCAGCGAACTATGGCTACACCTTC.

Concerning this clone: Other DNA sequences in the sample encode the same CDR3. The rearrangement joins TRBV5-6 to TRBJ1-3; D is perhaps TRBD1 (6 bases). From germline, CDR1 is SGHDT and CDR2 YYEEEE. V gave up 4 bases and J gave up 4 bases, with 9 bases separating them. The CDR3 length is 13 residues. CDR3 in DNA: TGTGCCAGCAGCCTACAGGGAGGAAACACCATATATTTT. Its translation: CASSLQGGNTIYF.

The V gene is TRBV4-1, the J gene TRBJ2-5, with 7 bases identical to TRBD2. V was clipped by 2 bases and J by 4 bases; unmatched bases: 4. The CDR3 runs 14 residues. The germline gives CDR1 MGHRA, CDR2 YSYEKL. CDR3 DNA: TGCGCCAGCAGCCAATTCCGACTAGCAGAGACCCAGTACTTC. This sequence encodes CASSQFRLAETQYF.

J is TRBJ2-7 and V is TRBV7-9, with D uncertain. The CDR3 has 14 amino acids. V lost 4 bases and J lost 4, with 14 bases in between. CDR1 and CDR2 (germline): SEHNR, FQNEAQ (reference sequence). CDR3 sequence (DNA): TGTGCCAGCAGCTCCGGCGTGGAGTGGTACGAGCAGTACTTC. Its protein is CASSSGVEWYEQYF.

The CDR3 DNA follows: TGCGCCAGCAAAAACGGAGGACTAGATTCGGATACGCAGTATTTT. Translation gives CASKNGGLDSDTQYF. The rearrangement joins TRBV5-1 to TRBJ2-3, with 7 bases aligning to TRBD2. With 6 bases clipped from V and 6 bases from J, the junction kept 13 bases outside the gene matches. Germline V gene sequence: CDR1 SGHRS, CDR2 YFSETQ. CDR3 length equals 15 residues.

The chain has TRBV25-1 and TRBJ2-2; TRBD1 aligns across 8 bases. The CDR3 runs 15 residues. Trimming removed 2 bases from V and 4 bases from J; junction bases left unmatched: 3. The germline V gene has CDR1 MGHDK and CDR2 SYGVNS. The CDR3: CASSEIGQGTGELFF. For the CDR3, the DNA is TGTGCCAGCAGTGAAATCGGACAGGGCACCGGGGAGCTGTTTTTT.

The chain links TRBV15 to TRBJ2-7; TRBD2 matches at 9 bases. This CDR3 has 15 amino acids. Per germline, CDR1 LNHNV and CDR2 YYDKDF (reference sequence). Trimming cost V 0 bases and J 4 bases; bases outside gene matches: 4. The CDR3 DNA reads TGTGCCACCAGCAGAGATCCTAGCGGGATTTACGAGCAGTACTTC. It translates to CATSRDPSGIYEQYF.

The chain carries TRBV19 and TRBJ1-6, with D perhaps TRBD1 (5 bases). Germline CDR1 LNHDA, CDR2 SQIVND (reference sequence). The CDR3 spans 13 residues. The V end was cut by 5 bases, the J end by 10 bases, with 12 bases between. CDR3 DNA sequence: TGTGCCAGTAGTGGGCGGTCAGGGTCACCCCTCCACTTT. Protein product: CASSGRSGSPLHF.

The rearrangement joins TRBV5-1 to TRBJ2-7; D is perhaps TRBD2 (5 bases). The V end lost 0 bases, the J end lost 4 bases, and 11 bases lay between the germline ends. Germline V CDR1 and CDR2: SGHRS, YFSETQ. The CDR3 has 14 residues. CDR3 amino acids: CASSLGGSVYEQYF. The CDR3 DNA is TGCGCCAGCAGCTTGGGCGGGTCGGTGTACGAGCAGTACTTC.

This chain connects TRBV19 to TRBJ2-5; TRBD2 agrees at 8 bases. The CDR3 totals 15 residues. V was clipped by 3 bases and J by 1 base; unmatched bases: 4. CDR1 and CDR2 (germline): LNHDA, SQIVND (reference sequence). The CDR3 region has the DNA TGTGCCAGTAGTATTGGCGGGGGGACCCAAGAGACCCAGTACTTC. Its protein product is CASSIGGGTQETQYF.

On this clone itself: The sample carries other DNA sequences with the same CDR3. As DNA, the CDR3 is TGTGCCAGCAGCGTCTTAGGGGGCACTGAAGCTTTCTTT. Protein sequence: CASSVLGGTEAFF. This chain links TRBV9 with TRBJ1-1; tentatively, D is TRBD1 (6 bases). Trimming shortened V by 2 bases and J by 4 bases, and 9 bases separated the two germline ends. CDR3 length: 13 amino acids. The V gene's germline CDR1 is SGDLS and CDR2 YYNGEE.

J is TRBJ2-3 and V is TRBV13; 12 nucleotides match TRBD2. J lost 2 bases, V lost 5 bases, and 8 bases had no gene match. The length of the CDR3 is 17 residues. The germline gives CDR1 PRHDT, CDR2 FYEKMQ (reference sequence). CDR3 DNA: TGTGCCAGCAGCGTTAGGACTAGCGGGGTTACCACAGATACGCAGTATTTT. This gives the protein CASSVRTSGVTTDTQYF.

The J gene is TRBJ1-5, the V gene TRBV10-3; TRBD1 agrees at 7 bases. The J segment lost 3 bases and the V segment lost 6 bases, leaving 5 bases of the junction unmatched. CDR3 length: 14 residues. Germline V lookup: CDR1 ENHRY, CDR2 SYGVKD. The CDR3 spells CAIRPQGYNQPQHF. The DNA for the CDR3 is TGTGCCATCAGGCCACAGGGGTACAATCAGCCCCAGCATTTT.

The chain couples TRBV6-1 to TRBJ2-3, with TRBD1 identical over 8 bases. This CDR3 is built from 15 residues. CDR1 is MNHNS and CDR2 is SASEGT in the germline V gene. With 8 bases clipped from V and 4 bases from J, the junction kept 11 bases outside the gene matches. Here the CDR3 DNA reads TGTGCCAGCTCCGACCCAGGGGGCTGGGCAGATACGCAGTATTTT. Its translation is CASSDPGGWADTQYF.

This clone was seen more than once but under ten times. J is TRBJ1-4 and V is TRBV25-1; 8 nucleotides align to TRBD1. The CDR3 length is 13 residues. V was clipped by 5 bases and J by 8 bases; unmatched bases: 4. The germline V gene has CDR1 MGHDK and CDR2 SYGVNS. DNA of the CDR3: TGTGCCAGCAGTTGGACAGGGCGGGAAAAACTGTTTTTT. Its translation: CASSWTGREKLFF.

A few counts support this clone. The chain is built from TRBV19 and TRBJ1-3; D unclear. The CDR3 loop spans 13 amino acids. Trimming cost V 4 bases and J 0 bases, with 4 bases left between them. Germline values: CDR1 LNHDA, CDR2 SQIVND (reference sequence). CDR3 loop: CASSSVSGNTIYF. CDR3 coding DNA: TGTGCCAGTAGTAGCGTCTCTGGAAACACCATATATTTT.

CDR3 in amino acids: CASSQGPEAWEQYF. The CDR3 DNA follows: TGTGCCAGCAGCCAAGGACCAGAGGCCTGGGAGCAGTACTTC. V and J are TRBV4-2 and TRBJ2-7; D is unclear. This CDR3 spans 14 amino acids. Trimming removed 1 base from V and 7 bases from J, with 14 bases in between. CDR1 is LGHNA, CDR2 YNFKEQ, per germline.